Below, 10 T cell receptor beta chains from the same sample are listed, as sequenced in a study of T cells in Graves' hyperthyroidism and ophthalmopathy. From RNA transcripts, TCR beta CDR3 regions were amplified. A first-round RT-PCR of the TCR CDR3 used the HTBI primer set. MiXCR, run by TCRdb on the multiplex PCR reads, gives a single entry per CDR3 protein. This table holds about 320,000 distinct CDR3 sequences, roughly 17% found once. What was sequenced was blood. The receptors here all came from a man in his thirties or forties with Graves' hyperthyroidism.

The table lists this clonotype with many counts. The rearrangement joins TRBV7-9 to TRBJ2-1, with D perhaps matching TRBD1 or TRBD2 (6 bases each). The V end lost 5 bases, the J end lost 6 bases, and 14 bases lay between the germline ends. The CDR3 is 14 residues long. Germline CDR1 reads SEHNR; CDR2 reads FQNEAQ (reference sequence). The DNA of the CDR3 is TGTGCCAGCAGCCCCGTGGGGGGCTTCAATGAGCAGTTCTTC. This gives the protein CASSPVGGFNEQFF. The full variable domain, its missing parts supplied by reference TRBV7-9 and TRBJ2-1, is DTGVSQNPRHKITKRGQNVTFRCDPISEHNRLYWYRQTLGQGPEFLTYFQNEAQLEKSRLLSDRFSAERPKGSFSTLEIQRTEQGDSAMYLCASSPVGGFNEQFFGPGTRLTVL.

Ten or more counts support this clonotype. This chain connects TRBV28 to TRBJ2-7; TRBD1 matches 7 bases. Germline loops: CDR1 MDHEN, CDR2 SYDVKM. The CDR3 loop spans 14 amino acids. The V segment lost 5 bases and the J segment 2 bases; nucleotides outside the gene matches: 6. In nucleotides, the CDR3 is TGTGCCAGCAGTAGGCAGGGGGAAACCTACGAGCAGTACTTC. Amino acids: CASSRQGETYEQYF.

The chain carries TRBV19 and TRBJ2-1; 10 bases are a match to TRBD2. The V segment lost 3 bases and the J segment 6 bases; nucleotides outside the gene matches: 5. The CDR3 loop spans 15 amino acids. Germline V gives CDR1 LNHDA, CDR2 SQIVND (reference sequence). Here the CDR3 DNA reads TGTGCCAGTAGTATCGGGGCTAGCGGGAGCAATGAGCAGTTCTTC. The encoded protein is CASSIGASGSNEQFF. The entire variable domain, with the rest obtained from reference TRBV19 and TRBJ2-1, is as follows: DGGITQSPKYLFRKEGQNVTLSCEQNLNHDAMYWYRQDPGQGLRLIYYSQIVNDFQKGDIAEGYSVSREKKESFPLTVTSAQKNPTAFYLCASSIGASGSNEQFFGPGTRLTVL.

This chain joins TRBV24-1 and TRBJ2-7; 8 nucleotides line up with TRBD2. Looked up from germline, CDR1 is KGHDR and CDR2 is SFDVKD. The V segment lost 7 bases and the J segment 5 bases; nucleotides outside the gene matches: 9. This CDR3 has 14 residues. CDR3 nucleotides: TGTGCCACCAGACACTACGGGAGGGGCCACGAGCAGTACTTC. Translating gives CATRHYGRGHEQYF.

This clonotype has only a few counts. V gene TRBV7-9 combines with J gene TRBJ1-1; D call uncertain. CDR1 SEHNR and CDR2 FQNEAQ come from the germline V gene (reference sequence). This CDR3 is built from 13 residues. Trimming stripped 7 bases from V and 0 bases from J, with 9 bases between. The CDR3 protein is CASTSRMNTEAFF. CDR3 nucleotides: TGTGCCAGCACCAGCAGGATGAACACTGAAGCTTTCTTT.

This clonotype has more than one count but fewer than ten. This chain joins TRBV10-3 and TRBJ1-1; D call uncertain. Germline CDR1 is ENHRY and CDR2 is SYGVKD. The CDR3 sequence is 13 residues long. V lost 11 bases, J lost 1 base, and 14 bases lay in between. The CDR3 reads CAATGRQNTEAFF. CDR3 coding DNA: TGTGCCGCGACCGGGCGACAGAACACTGAAGCTTTCTTT.

As concerns this clonotype: A much larger clone differs from this one at a single base, so this may be a read error. This sequence joins TRBV12-3 or TRBV12-4 and TRBJ2-1; TRBD2 agrees at 8 bases. Trimming cost V 7 bases and J 6 bases; bases outside gene matches: 14. The CDR3 loop spans 16 amino acids. The CDR3 DNA reads TGTGCCAGCACCATTATCGGCGGGAGGCCCCCCAATGAGCAGTTCTTC. This encodes CASTIIGGRPPNEQFF.

Many counts were recorded for this clonotype. This rearrangement joins TRBV11-2 to TRBJ2-2; tentatively, D is TRBD1 (6 bases). Per the germline V gene, CDR1 is SGHAT and CDR2 is FQNNGV. Trimming pared 1 base from V and 5 bases from J, leaving 8 bases between. This CDR3 has 14 amino acids. CDR3 amino acids: CASSLAQGTGELFF. Written as DNA, the CDR3 is TGTGCCAGCAGCTTAGCACAGGGTACCGGGGAGCTGTTTTTT.

This clonotype was picked up many times. The J gene is TRBJ1-5, the V gene TRBV2, with a tentative D call TRBD1 (6 bases). There are 15 residues in the CDR3. Deletions cut 6 bases from V and 3 bases from J, with 15 bases between. CDR1 and CDR2 from the germline V gene are SNHLY and FYNNEI. CDR3 in amino acids: CASRALDSFNQPQHF. The CDR3 nucleotides are TGTGCCAGCAGGGCCTTGGACAGCTTCAATCAGCCCCAGCATTTT.

This clonotype has at least ten counts. The CDR3 sequence: CASSWDRNQPQHF. Written as DNA, the CDR3 is TGTGCCAGCAGTTGGGACAGGAATCAGCCCCAGCATTTT. The genes are TRBV12-3 or TRBV12-4 and TRBJ1-5; TRBD1 matches 8 bases. The CDR3 is 13 amino acids. J gave up 4 bases and V 4 bases, and 0 bases lay outside the gene matches.